This TCR beta chain comes out of a study of a mutant IDH1 vaccine in newly diagnosed glioma. General study points: Vaccine-induced responses were seen in 93.3% of patients, spanning several MHC alleles. Alterations occurring in top peripheral T cell clonotypes seemed unrelated to pseudoprogression.

The sample's time point: week 11, during vaccination. Doses consisted of 300 ug of mutant IDH1 20-mer peptide each, paired with topical imiquimod. CDR3 size: 15 residues. Germline CDR1 reads LNHDA; CDR2 reads SQIVND (reference sequence). Trimming took 3 bases from V and 4 from J, leaving 13 bases between them. Assay: immunoSEQ multiplex PCR; the TCRdb copy retains only in-frame clones and omits some. The sample holds around 60,000 clones, around nine tenths seen once. Worth noting for this clone: Its specificity is unknown.

This receptor was identified in a man aged 40-49 years with glioma. The V gene is TRBV19, the J gene TRBJ2-1, with a tentative D call TRBD2 (5 bases). This specimen consisted of PBMCs, obtained from a glioma patient whose treatment included an IDH1 peptide vaccine. CDR3 protein: CASSIPGRTYNEQFF. In DNA, the CDR3 is TGTGCCAGTAGTATTCCCGGACGGACTTACAATGAGCAGTTCTTC.